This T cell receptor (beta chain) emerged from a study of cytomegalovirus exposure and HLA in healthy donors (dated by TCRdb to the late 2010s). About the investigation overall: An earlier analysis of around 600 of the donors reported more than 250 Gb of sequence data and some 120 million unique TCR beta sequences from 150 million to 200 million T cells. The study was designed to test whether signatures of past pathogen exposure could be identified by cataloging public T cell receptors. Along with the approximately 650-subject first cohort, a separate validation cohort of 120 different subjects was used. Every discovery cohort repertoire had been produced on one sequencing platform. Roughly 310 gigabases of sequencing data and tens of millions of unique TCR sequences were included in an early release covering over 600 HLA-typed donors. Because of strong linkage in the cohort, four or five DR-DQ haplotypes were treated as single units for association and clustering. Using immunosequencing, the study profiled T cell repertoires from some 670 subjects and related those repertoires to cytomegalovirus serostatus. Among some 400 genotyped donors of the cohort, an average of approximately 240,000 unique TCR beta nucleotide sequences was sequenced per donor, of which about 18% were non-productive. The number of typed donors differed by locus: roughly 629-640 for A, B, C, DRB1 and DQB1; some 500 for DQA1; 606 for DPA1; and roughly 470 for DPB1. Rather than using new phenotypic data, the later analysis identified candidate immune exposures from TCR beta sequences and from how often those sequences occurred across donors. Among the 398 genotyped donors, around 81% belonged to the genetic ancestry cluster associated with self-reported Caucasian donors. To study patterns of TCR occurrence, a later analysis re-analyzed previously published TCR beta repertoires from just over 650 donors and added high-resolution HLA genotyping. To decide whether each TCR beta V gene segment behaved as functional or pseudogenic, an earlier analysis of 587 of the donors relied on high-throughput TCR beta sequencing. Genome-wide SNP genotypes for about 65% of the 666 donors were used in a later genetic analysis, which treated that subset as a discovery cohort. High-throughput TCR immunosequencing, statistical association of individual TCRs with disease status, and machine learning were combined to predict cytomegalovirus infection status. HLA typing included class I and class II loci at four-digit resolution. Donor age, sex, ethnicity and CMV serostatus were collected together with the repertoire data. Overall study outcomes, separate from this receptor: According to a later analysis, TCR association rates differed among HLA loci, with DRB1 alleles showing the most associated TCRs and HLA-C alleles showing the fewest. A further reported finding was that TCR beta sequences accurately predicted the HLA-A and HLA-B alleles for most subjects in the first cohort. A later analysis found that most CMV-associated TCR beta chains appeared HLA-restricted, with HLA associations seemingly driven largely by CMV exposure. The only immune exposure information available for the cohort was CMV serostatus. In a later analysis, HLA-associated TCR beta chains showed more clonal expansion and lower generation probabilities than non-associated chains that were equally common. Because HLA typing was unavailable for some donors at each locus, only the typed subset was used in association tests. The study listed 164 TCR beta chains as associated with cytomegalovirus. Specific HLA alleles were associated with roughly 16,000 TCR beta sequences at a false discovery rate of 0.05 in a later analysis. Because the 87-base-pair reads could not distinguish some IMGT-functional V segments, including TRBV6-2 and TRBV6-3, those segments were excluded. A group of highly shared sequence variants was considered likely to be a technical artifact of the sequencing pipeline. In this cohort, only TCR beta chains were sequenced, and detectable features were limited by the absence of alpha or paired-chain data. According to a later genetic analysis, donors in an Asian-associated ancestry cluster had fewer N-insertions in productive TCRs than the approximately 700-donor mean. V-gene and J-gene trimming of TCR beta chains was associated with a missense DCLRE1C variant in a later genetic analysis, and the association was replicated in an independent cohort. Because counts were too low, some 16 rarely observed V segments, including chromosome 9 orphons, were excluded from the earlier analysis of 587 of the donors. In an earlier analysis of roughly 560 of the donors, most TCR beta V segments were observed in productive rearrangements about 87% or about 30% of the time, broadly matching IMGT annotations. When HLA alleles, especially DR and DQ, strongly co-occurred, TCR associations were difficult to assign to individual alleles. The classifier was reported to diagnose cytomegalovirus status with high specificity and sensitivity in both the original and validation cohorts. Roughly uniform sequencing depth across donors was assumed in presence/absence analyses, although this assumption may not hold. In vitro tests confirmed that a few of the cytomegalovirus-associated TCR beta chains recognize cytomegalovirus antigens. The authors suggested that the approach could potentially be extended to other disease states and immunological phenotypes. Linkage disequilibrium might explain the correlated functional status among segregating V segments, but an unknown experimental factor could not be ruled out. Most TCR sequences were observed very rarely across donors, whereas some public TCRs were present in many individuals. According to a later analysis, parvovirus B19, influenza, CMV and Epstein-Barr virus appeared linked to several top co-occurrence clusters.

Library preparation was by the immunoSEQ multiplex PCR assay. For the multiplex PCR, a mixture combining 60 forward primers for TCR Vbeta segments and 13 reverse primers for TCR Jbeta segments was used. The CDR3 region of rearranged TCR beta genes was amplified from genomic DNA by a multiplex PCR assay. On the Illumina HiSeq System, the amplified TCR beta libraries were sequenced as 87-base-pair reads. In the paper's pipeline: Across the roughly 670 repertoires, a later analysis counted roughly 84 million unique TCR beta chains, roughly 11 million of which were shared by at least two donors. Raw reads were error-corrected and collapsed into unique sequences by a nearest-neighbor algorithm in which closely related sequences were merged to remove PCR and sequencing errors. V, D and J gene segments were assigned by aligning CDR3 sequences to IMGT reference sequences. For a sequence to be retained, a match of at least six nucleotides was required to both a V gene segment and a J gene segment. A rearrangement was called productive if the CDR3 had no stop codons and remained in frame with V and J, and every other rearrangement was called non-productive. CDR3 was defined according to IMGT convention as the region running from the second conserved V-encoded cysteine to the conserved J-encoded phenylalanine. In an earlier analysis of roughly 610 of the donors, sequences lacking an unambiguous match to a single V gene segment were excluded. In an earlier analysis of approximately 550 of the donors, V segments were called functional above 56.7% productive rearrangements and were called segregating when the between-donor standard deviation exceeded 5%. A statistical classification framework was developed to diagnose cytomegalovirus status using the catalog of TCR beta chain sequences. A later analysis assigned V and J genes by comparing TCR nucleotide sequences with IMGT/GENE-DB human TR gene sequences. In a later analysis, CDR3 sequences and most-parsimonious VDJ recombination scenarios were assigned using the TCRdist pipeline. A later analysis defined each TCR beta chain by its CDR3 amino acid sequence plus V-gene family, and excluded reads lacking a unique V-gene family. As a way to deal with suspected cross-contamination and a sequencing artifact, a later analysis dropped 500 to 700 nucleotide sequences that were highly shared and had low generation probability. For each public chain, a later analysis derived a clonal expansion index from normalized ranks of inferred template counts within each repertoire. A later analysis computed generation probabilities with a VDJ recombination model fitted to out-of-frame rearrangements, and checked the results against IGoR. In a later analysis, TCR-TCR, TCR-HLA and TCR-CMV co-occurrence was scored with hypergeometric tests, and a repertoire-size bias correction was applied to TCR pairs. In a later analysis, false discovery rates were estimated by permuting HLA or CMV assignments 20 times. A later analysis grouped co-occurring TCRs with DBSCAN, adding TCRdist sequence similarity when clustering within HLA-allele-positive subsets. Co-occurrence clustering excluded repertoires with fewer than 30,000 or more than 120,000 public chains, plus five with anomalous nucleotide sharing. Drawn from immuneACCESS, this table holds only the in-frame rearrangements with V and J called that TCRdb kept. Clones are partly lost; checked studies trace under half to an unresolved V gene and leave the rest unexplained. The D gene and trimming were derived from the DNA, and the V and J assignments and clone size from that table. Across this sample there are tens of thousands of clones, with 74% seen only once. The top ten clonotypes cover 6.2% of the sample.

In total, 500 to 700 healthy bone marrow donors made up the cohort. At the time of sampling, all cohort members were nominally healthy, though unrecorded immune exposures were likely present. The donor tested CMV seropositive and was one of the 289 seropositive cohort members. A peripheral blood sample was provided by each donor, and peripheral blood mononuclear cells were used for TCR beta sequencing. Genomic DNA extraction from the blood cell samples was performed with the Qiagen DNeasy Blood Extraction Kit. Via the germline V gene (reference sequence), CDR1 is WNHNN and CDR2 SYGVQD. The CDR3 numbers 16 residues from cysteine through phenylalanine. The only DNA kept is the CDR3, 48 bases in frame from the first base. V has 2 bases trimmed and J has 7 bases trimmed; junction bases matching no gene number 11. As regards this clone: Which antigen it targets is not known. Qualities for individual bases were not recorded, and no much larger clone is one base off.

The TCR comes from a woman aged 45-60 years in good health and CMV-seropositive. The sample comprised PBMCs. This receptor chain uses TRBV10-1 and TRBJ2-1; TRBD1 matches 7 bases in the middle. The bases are TGCGCCAGCAGTGAGAAGCCAGAGGCAGGGGGAAATGAGCAGTTCTTC. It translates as CASSEKPEAGGNEQFF.